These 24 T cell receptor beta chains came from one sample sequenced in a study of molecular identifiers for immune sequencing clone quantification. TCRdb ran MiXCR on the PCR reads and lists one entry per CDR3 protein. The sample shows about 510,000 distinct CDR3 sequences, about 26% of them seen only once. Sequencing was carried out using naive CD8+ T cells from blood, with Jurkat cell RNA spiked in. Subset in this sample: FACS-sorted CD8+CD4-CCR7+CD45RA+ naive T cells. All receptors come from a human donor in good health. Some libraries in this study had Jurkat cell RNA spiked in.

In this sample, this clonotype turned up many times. The CDR3 region has the DNA TGTGCCAGCAGCTTAGAGGCACGGAGAACAGATACGCAGTATTTT. This gives the protein CASSLEARRTDTQYF. The rearrangement joins TRBV7-9 to TRBJ2-3; no reliable D call. This CDR3 region has 15 residues. Trimming removed 1 base from V and 3 bases from J, with 11 bases in between. The germline gives CDR1 SEHNR, CDR2 FQNEAQ (reference sequence). The full variable domain, rest sourced from reference TRBV7-9 and TRBJ2-3, is DTGVSQNPRHKITKRGQNVTFRCDPISEHNRLYWYRQTLGQGPEFLTYFQNEAQLEKSRLLSDRFSAERPKGSFSTLEIQRTEQGDSAMYLCASSLEARRTDTQYFGPGTRLTVL.

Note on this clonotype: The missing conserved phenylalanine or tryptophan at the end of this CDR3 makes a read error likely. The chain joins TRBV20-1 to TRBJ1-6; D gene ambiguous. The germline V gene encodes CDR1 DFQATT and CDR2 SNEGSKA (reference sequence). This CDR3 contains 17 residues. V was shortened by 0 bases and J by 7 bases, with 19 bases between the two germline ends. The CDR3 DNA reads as TGCAGTGCTAGAGACCCGGACCTTCTCTTTGGGAATTCACCCCTCCACTTG. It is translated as CSARDPDLLFGNSPLHL.

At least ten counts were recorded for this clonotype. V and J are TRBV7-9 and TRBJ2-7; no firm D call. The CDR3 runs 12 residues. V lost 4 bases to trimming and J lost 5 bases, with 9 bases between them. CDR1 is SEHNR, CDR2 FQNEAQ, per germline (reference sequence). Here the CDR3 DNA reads TGTGCCAGCAGCTCCCCCGTCGACGAGCAGTACTTC. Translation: CASSSPVDEQYF.

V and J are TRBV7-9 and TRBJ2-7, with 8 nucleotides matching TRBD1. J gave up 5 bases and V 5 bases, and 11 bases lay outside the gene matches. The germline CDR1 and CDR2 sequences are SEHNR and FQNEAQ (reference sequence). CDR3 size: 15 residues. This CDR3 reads CASSPPLDRADEQYF. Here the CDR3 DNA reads TGTGCCAGCAGCCCCCCCCTGGACAGGGCAGACGAGCAGTACTTC.

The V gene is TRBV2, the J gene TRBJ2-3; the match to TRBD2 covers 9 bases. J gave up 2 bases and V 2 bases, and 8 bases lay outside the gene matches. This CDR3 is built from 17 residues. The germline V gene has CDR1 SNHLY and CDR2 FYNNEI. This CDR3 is CASSERETSGPTDTQYF. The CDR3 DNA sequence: TGTGCCAGCAGTGAAAGGGAGACTAGCGGCCCCACAGATACGCAGTATTTT.

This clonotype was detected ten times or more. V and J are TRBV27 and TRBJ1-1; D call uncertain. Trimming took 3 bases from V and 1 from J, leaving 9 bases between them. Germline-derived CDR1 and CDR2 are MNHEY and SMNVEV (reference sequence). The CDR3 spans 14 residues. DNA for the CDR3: TGTGCCAGCAGTTTGGGCCAGCAGAACACTGAAGCTTTCTTT. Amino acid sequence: CASSLGQQNTEAFF.

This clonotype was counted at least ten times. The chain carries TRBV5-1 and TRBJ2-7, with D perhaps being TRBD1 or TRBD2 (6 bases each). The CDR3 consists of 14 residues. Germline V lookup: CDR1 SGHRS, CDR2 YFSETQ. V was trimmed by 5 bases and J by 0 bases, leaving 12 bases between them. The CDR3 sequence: CASRPGANSYEQYF. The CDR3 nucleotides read TGCGCCAGCAGACCGGGGGCGAACTCCTACGAGCAGTACTTC.

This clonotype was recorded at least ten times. In nucleotides, the CDR3 is TGTGCCAGCAGTTCCGGACAGGGGTGGGACGAGCAGTACTTC. Translated, it gives CASSSGQGWDEQYF. The chain has TRBV5-5 and TRBJ2-7; 9 bases align to TRBD1. There are 14 residues in the CDR3. The germline CDR1 and CDR2 sequences are SGHKS and YYEKEE (reference sequence). Unmatched junction bases numbered 8, after V lost 5 bases and J lost 5 bases.

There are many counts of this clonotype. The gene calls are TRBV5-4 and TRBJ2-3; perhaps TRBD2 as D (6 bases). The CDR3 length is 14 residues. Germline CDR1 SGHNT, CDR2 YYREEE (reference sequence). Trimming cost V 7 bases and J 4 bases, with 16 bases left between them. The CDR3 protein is CASRYSGDPDTQYF. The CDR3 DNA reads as TGTGCCAGCCGCTACTCGGGAGACCCAGATACGCAGTATTTT.

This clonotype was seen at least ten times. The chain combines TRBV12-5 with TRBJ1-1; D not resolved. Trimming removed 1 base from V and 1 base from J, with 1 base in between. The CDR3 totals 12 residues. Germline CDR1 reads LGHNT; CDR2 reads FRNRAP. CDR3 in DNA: TGTGCTAGTGGTTTGGGGAACACTGAAGCTTTCTTT. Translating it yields CASGLGNTEAFF. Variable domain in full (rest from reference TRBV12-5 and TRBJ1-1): DARVTQTPRHKVTEMGQEVTMRCQPILGHNTVFWYRQTMMQGLELLAYFRNRAPLDDSGMPKDRFSAEMPDATLATLKIQPSEPRDSAVYFCASGLGNTEAFFGQGTRLTVV.

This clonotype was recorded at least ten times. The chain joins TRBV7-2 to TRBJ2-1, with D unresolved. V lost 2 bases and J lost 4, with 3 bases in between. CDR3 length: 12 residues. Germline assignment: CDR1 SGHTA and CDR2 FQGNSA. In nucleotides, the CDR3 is TGTGCCAGCAGCTTAACTTACAATGAGCAGTTCTTC. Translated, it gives CASSLTYNEQFF.

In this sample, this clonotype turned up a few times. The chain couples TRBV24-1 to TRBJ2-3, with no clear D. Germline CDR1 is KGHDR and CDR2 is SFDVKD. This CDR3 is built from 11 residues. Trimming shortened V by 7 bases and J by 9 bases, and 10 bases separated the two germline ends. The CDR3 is CATSRDNTQYF. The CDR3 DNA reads TGTGCCACCAGCAGAGACAACACGCAGTATTTT.

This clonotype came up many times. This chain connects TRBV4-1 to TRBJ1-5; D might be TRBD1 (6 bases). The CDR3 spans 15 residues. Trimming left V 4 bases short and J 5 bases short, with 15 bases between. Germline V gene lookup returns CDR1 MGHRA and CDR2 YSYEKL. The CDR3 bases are TGCGCCAGCAGCCCTTTACAGGGAGAATATCAGCCCCAGCATTTT. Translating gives CASSPLQGEYQPQHF.

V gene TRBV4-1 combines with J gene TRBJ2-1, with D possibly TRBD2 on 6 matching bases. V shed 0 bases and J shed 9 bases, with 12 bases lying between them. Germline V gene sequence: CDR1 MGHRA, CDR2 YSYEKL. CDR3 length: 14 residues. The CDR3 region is CASSQEGRRPEQFF. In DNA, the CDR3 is TGCGCCAGCAGCCAAGAGGGGAGGAGGCCTGAGCAGTTCTTC.

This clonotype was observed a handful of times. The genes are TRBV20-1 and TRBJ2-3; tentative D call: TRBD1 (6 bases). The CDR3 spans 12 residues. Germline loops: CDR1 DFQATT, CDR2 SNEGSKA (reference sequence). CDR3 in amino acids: CRGRDNTDTQYF. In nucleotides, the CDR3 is TGCAGGGGCAGGGACAACACAGATACGCAGTATTTT.

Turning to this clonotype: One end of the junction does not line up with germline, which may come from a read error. CDR3 in DNA: TGTGCCAGCAGGGCGGGCCAGAGCTACGGGCAGTACTTC. This translates into CASRAGQSYGQYF. The chain employs TRBV12-3 or TRBV12-4 and TRBJ2-7; tentatively, D is TRBD2 (5 bases). The CDR3 extends over 13 amino acids.

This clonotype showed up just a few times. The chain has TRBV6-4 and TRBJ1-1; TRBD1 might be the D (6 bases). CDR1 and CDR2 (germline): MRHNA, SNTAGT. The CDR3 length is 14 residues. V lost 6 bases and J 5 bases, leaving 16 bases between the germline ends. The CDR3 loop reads CASRRTAWGTEAFF. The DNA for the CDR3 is TGTGCCAGCAGACGGACAGCGTGGGGAACTGAAGCTTTCTTT.

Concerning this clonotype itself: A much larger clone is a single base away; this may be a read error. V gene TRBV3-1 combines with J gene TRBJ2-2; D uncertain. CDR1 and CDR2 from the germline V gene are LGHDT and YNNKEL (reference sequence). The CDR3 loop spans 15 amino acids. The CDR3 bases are TGTTCCAGTTCCTGGGCAGGCCAAAACACCGGGGAGCTGTTTTTT. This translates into CSSSWAGQNTGELFF.

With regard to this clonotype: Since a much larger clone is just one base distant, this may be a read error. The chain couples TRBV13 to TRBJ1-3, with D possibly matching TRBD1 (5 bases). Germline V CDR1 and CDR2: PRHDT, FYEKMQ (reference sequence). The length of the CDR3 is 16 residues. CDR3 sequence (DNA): TGTGCCAGCGGCTTGGCTGGGGCTCTCGCTGGAAACACCATATATTTT. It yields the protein CASGLAGALAGNTIYF.

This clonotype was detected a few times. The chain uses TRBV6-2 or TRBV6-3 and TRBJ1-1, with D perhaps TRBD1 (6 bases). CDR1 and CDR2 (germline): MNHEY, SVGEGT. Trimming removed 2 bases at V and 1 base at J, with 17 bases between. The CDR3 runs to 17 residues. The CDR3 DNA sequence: TGTGCCAGCAGTTACGGTCCTGAGGGGGGCTGGAACACTGAAGCTTTCTTT. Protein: CASSYGPEGGWNTEAFF.

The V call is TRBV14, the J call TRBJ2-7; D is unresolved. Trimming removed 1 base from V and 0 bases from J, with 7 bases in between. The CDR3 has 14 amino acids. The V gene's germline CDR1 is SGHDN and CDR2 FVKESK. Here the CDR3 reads CASSQAQASYEQYF. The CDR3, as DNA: TGTGCCAGCAGCCAAGCGCAGGCCTCCTACGAGCAGTACTTC.

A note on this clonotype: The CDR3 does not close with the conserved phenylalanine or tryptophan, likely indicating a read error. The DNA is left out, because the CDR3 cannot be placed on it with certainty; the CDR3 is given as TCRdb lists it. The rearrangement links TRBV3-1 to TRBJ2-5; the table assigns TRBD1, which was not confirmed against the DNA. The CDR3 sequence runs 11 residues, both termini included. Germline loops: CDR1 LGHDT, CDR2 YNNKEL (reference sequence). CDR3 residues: CASSQGVRGQL.

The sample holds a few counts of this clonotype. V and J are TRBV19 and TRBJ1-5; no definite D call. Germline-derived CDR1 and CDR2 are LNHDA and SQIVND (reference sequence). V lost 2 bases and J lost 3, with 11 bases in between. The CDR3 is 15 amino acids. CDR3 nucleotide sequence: TGTGCCAGTAGTATAATAAGCAGCTTCAATCAGCCCCAGCATTTT. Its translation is CASSIISSFNQPQHF.

This chain's CDR3 is CASSLAWAGQETQYF. The CDR3 DNA sequence: TGTGCCAGCAGCTTAGCGTGGGCGGGGCAAGAGACCCAGTACTTC. The chain recombines TRBV7-9 with TRBJ2-5; the D gene is possibly TRBD2 (6 bases). This CDR3 comprises 15 residues. From germline, CDR1 is SEHNR and CDR2 FQNEAQ (reference sequence). V shed 0 bases and J shed 2 bases, with 10 bases lying between them. The complete variable domain, with remaining parts taken from reference TRBV7-9 and TRBJ2-5, reads DTGVSQNPRHKITKRGQNVTFRCDPISEHNRLYWYRQTLGQGPEFLTYFQNEAQLEKSRLLSDRFSAERPKGSFSTLEIQRTEQGDSAMYLCASSLAWAGQETQYFGPGTRLLVL.